The rows below give T cell receptor beta chains drawn from one sample of a study of control samples from healthy donors and cancer patients. The repertoire was sequenced with immunoSEQ multiplex PCR; TCRdb's copy has only in-frame clones and lacks some. This sample has about 55,000 clones; about 96% occur once, and the top ten carry around 1%. Sequencing used blood. These receptors all stem from a woman younger than 35 in good health. The CDR3 runs from the conserved cysteine through the conserved F or W. A D gene is named only where the DNA matches it firmly. Part of the rows lack a size; the others show once, few, many or a class for expanded clones.

j_gene,v_gene,abundance,d_gene,CDR3nt,CDR3aa
TRBJ1-1,TRBV18,-,-,TGTGCCAGCTCACCGCGTTCGGGGGGAATGAACACTGAAGCTTTCTTT,CASSPRSGGMNTEAFF
TRBJ2-1,TRBV3-1/TRBV3-2,-,TRBD2,TGTGCCAGCAGCCAAAGCGGGGGGGCTTCAAATGAGCAGTTCTTC,CASSQSGGASNEQFF
TRBJ2-3,TRBV27,-,TRBD2,TGTGCCAGCAGTTTCAGCGGGGAAGATACGCAGTATTTT,CASSFSGEDTQYF
TRBJ1-1,TRBV19,-,-,TGTGCCAGTAGTTCCGGACGGAACACTGAAGCTTTCTTT,CASSSGRNTEAFF
TRBJ2-7,TRBV5-1,-,-,TGCGCCAGCAGCTTGGGCCCCAGGGACCGAGACTACGAGCAGTACTTC,CASSLGPRDRDYEQYF
TRBJ2-7,TRBV18,-,-,TGTGCCAGCTCACCCCGGGCCTTCGTTTTCGACGAGCAGTACTTC,CASSPRAFVFDEQYF
TRBJ2-7,TRBV7-2,-,TRBD2,TGTGCCAGCAGCTTAGGGACTAGCGGTACCTACGAGCAGTACTTC,CASSLGTSGTYEQYF
TRBJ1-1,TRBV6-5,-,-,TGTGCCAGCAACCGTCTTGCGAACACTGAAGCTTTCTTT,CASNRLANTEAFF
TRBJ2-7,TRBV10-1,once,-,TGCGCCAGCAGCCCTTATGGTGCCTCCTACGAGCAGTACTTC,CASSPYGASYEQYF
TRBJ2-6,TRBV27,-,-,TGTGCCAGCAGTTTATGGGCAGGAGCCGGGGCCAACGTCCTGACTTTC,CASSLWAGAGANVLTF
TRBJ1-4,TRBV28,-,-,TGTGCCAGCATGTACGGGAAGGAAAAACTGTTTTTT,CASMYGKEKLFF
TRBJ2-7,TRBV27,-,TRBD2,TGTGCCAGCAGGCTAGCGGGGGGATCCTACGAGCAGTACTTC,CASRLAGGSYEQYF
TRBJ1-1,TRBV5-1,-,TRBD1,TGCGCCAGCAGCTTCACGGACAGGGAAGCTTTCTTT,CASSFTDREAFF
TRBJ1-2,TRBV11-2,-,-,TGTGCCAGCGTGGGGGGCGGGGAGGGCTACACCTTC,CASVGGGEGYTF
TRBJ1-1,TRBV5-5,-,-,TGTGCCAGCAGCCCCCGGGACGGGAGAGAAGCTTTCTTT,CASSPRDGREAFF
TRBJ1-1,TRBV7-9,-,TRBD1,TGTGCCAGCAGCTTAGGGTCAGGGGGCTACACTGAAGCTTTCTTT,CASSLGSGGYTEAFF
TRBJ2-1,TRBV11-2,-,-,TGTGCCAGCAGCCCTGGCGTGTCCGAGCAGTTCTTC,CASSPGVSEQFF
TRBJ2-2,TRBV28,once,-,TGTGCCAGCAGTTTATTATGGAACACCGGGGAGCTGTTTTTT,CASSLLWNTGELFF
TRBJ1-1,TRBV21-1,-,-,TGTGCCAGCAGCAAAGAACAGGGGGCCCGAGCCTTGAACACTGAAGCTTTCTTT,CASSKEQGARALNTEAFF
TRBJ1-1,TRBV5-1,-,-,TGCGCCAGCAGCTTCTCTCCAAACACTGAAGCTTTCTTT,CASSFSPNTEAFF
TRBJ1-2,TRBV30,-,-,TGTGCCTGGAGTGGAGGTGTGGATGGCTACACCTTC,CAWSGGVDGYTF
TRBJ1-1,TRBV28,-,TRBD1,TGTGCCAGCAGTTTATGGGGGACAGGGGTCACTGAAGCTTTCTTT,CASSLWGTGVTEAFF
TRBJ2-2,TRBV2,-,TRBD1,TGTGCCAGCATGACAGGGGCTAACACCGGGGAGCTGTTTTTT,CASMTGANTGELFF
TRBJ1-6,TRBV9,once,-,TGTGCCAGCAGTTCTGAAGGTTGGGGACCCCTCCACTTT,CASSSEGWGPLHF
TRBJ2-1,TRBV7-8,-,TRBD2,TGTGCCAGCACCGGTGGGGCGGGGGTCGATGAGCAGTTCTTC,CASTGGAGVDEQFF
TRBJ2-3,TRBV6-6,-,-,TGTGCCAGCAGTTACATCCGGGGATCCACAGATACGCAGTATTTT,CASSYIRGSTDTQYF
TRBJ1-1,TRBV4-1,-,TRBD1,TGCGCCAGCAGCAATCCGGACAGGGCGGTTTCTGAAGCTTTCTTT,CASSNPDRAVSEAFF
TRBJ1-2,TRBV19,-,TRBD1,TGTGCCAGTAGTATTGGAAGGGGACAGGCGGATAACTATGGCTACACCTTC,CASSIGRGQADNYGYTF
TRBJ1-2,TRBV6-5,-,-,TGTGCCAGCAGTTACTCCCCAGGAGGGGACTATGGCTACACCTTC,CASSYSPGGDYGYTF
TRBJ2-5,TRBV9,-,TRBD2,TGTGCCAGCAGCGTAGCTAGCGGGGGGGGAGAGACCCAGTACTTC,CASSVASGGGETQYF
TRBJ2-1,TRBV5-4,once,-,TGTGCCAGCAGGGGCGCGGGGAGCTCCTACAATGAGCAGTTCTTC,CASRGAGSSYNEQFF
TRBJ2-4,TRBV7-2,-,-,TGTGCCAGCAGCCCCCAGGGGCGGGGGATGGGAGAAAACATTCAGTACTTC,CASSPQGRGMGENIQYF
TRBJ1-1,TRBV19,-,-,TGTGCCAGTAGTATAGCGAGCCAGCCTCTCAACACTGAAGCTTTCTTT,CASSIASQPLNTEAFF
TRBJ2-1,TRBV5-1,-,-,TGCGCCAGCACATCGTTTGGGACCAATGAGCAGTTCTTC,CASTSFGTNEQFF
TRBJ2-3,TRBV18,-,-,TGTGCCAGCTCACCAATTTGGACAGAAACCACAGATACGCAGTATTTT,CASSPIWTETTDTQYF
TRBJ1-2,TRBV6-5,-,-,TGTGCCAGCGCCCAACAGGGTGTCTATGGCTACACCTTC,CASAQQGVYGYTF
TRBJ1-2,TRBV9,-,TRBD1,TGTGCCAGCAGCGTAGGGACAGGGGCCGTTAACCCTAATGGCTACACCTTC,CASSVGTGAVNPNGYTF
TRBJ1-2,TRBV5-8,-,TRBD1,TGTGCCAGCAGCTTGAGGGACAGGGAGTGGGGCTACACCTTC,CASSLRDREWGYTF
TRBJ1-4,TRBV6-2/TRBV6-3,-,-,TGTGCCAGCAGTTGGGCCCCCGACAGTGCAACTAATGAAAAACTGTTTTTT,CASSWAPDSATNEKLFF
TRBJ2-3,TRBV6-5,-,TRBD1,TGTGCCAGCAGCCGACAGGGTAGGGTGGGAGATACGCAGTATTTT,CASSRQGRVGDTQYF
TRBJ1-5,TRBV6-5,-,-,TGTGCCAGCAGCCCACGGGGGTTCGGTCAGCCCCAGCATTTT,CASSPRGFGQPQHF
TRBJ1-2,TRBV29-1,-,-,TGCAGCGTTGAAACCTCGACAGCAGCTAACTATGGCTACACCTTC,CSVETSTAANYGYTF
TRBJ1-2,TRBV7-3,-,-,TGTGCCAGCAGCTTAAGCGGAAACTATGGCTGCACCTTC,CASSLSGNYGCTF
TRBJ1-1,TRBV4-1,-,-,TGCGCCAGCAGCCATAAGGAGACAGTGAACACTGAAGCTTTCTTT,CASSHKETVNTEAFF
TRBJ1-1,TRBV10-3,-,-,TGTGCCATCAGTGAGTCGAACAGGCTATACACTGAAGCTTTCTTT,CAISESNRLYTEAFF
TRBJ1-2,TRBV5-6,-,-,TGTGCCAGCAGCTTGAGACTAGAGGGCCATGGCTACACCTTC,CASSLRLEGHGYTF
TRBJ1-2,TRBV28,once,TRBD1,TGTGCCAGCGGCGACAGGGTCTCTTCCTATGGCTACACCTTC,CASGDRVSSYGYTF
TRBJ2-6,TRBV15,-,-,TGTGCCACCAGCGGGCTCTCTGGGGCCAACGTCCTGACTTTC,CATSGLSGANVLTF
TRBJ1-2,TRBV5-1,-,TRBD1,TGCGTCAGCAGCTCCGGACAGGGCGGCTATGGCTACACCTTC,CVSSSGQGGYGYTF
TRBJ1-5,TRBV10-3,-,-,TGTGCCATCAGTGAAAAATACAGGGTGGACGGCAATCAGCCCCAGCATTTT,CAISEKYRVDGNQPQHF
TRBJ1-4,TRBV5-1,-,TRBD1,TGCGCCAGCAGCCAGGACAGGGGTTCAACTAATGAAAAACTGTTTTTT,CASSQDRGSTNEKLFF
TRBJ2-1,TRBV19,once,TRBD2,TGTGCCAGTAAACCAACTAGCGGGGTACTGAATGAGCAGTTCTTC,CASKPTSGVLNEQFF
TRBJ2-1,TRBV28,-,-,TGTGCCAGCAGTTTGAGTTTCCTTTACAATGAGCAGTTCTTC,CASSLSFLYNEQFF
TRBJ1-4,TRBV19,-,TRBD1,TGTGCCAGTAGTGGGACAGGGGAGGATGAAAAACTGTTTTTT,CASSGTGEDEKLFF
TRBJ1-2,TRBV12-5,-,TRBD1,TGTGCTAGTGGTTTGGGGACAGGGGGCGCGAAGGTCTATGGCTACACCTTC,CASGLGTGGAKVYGYTF